What follows is one TCR beta chain and its context. Its binding antigen is unknown. Within one base of it there is no much larger clone, and no base qualities were kept. The data were obtained in a study of shared clonotypes between healthy human individuals (dated by TCRdb to about 2020). A note on the overall study: The cohort included three men and a couple of women between 18 and 49 years of age. For each donor, three plates each were used for CD4 naive and CD4 memory, two plates were used for CD8 naive, and one plate was used for CD8 memory. To estimate repertoire size and how much clonotypes are shared between individuals, the study performed deep sequencing of blood TCR repertoires from 4 to 6 healthy adults. To increase sequencing depth and limit assay-specific biases, different laboratories used diverse techniques to prepare libraries and sequence TCR repertoires. Per donor, leukapheresis produced somewhere between about 0.85 and 10 billion PBMCs. The paper as a whole reports these results and caveats: Pairwise subsampling indicated that sequencing depth was expected to affect the degree of clonotype sharing among donors. When a few donors were compared, the shared fraction of clonotypes was 5% to 6.5% for naive CD4, approximately 3.3% for naive CD8, more than 2% for memory CD4, and roughly 0.4% for memory CD8. Even with the large sequencing depth, rarefaction of the sorted-subset datasets indicated that sequencing was incomplete. The genetic and exposure-history diversity represented was limited by the small number of donors. Higher generation probabilities were observed for clonotypes shared by all four sorted-subset donors than for non-shared clonotypes. Naive subsets generally had larger estimated clonotype richness than memory subsets did. Sampling was restricted to blood, and TCR repertoires in tissues likely differ from the TCR repertoires found in blood.

Using the deep immunoSEQ assay, multiplex PCR amplified TCR CDR3 regions from genomic DNA. Extracted genomic DNA from each cell subset was distributed evenly across all wells of several immunoSEQ 96-well plates, and each plate was treated as a replicate. For sorted subsets, approximately 210 ng of genomic DNA, equivalent to about 30,000 T cell genomes, went into each replicate PCR. Purified libraries were measured with a Qubit 3.0 fluorometer, size-checked on a Bioanalyzer 2100, and measured again with the KAPA Library Quantification kit. A separate single-read 150-cycle Illumina NextSeq 550 flow cell was used to sequence each immunoSEQ 96-well plate. The authors' analysis ran thus. Because the immunoSEQ output included only junctional sequences and no quality scores, the filtering could not be the same as the filtering used for full-length reads. Sequences were annotated with PyIR, a Python wrapper for IgBLAST v1.9, using IMGT germline references to assign V/J genes and CDR3. Reads were removed for weak V/J assignments (E-value above 1e-6), missing CDR3, stop codons, out-of-frame junctions, or ambiguous translated residues. V3J clonotypes were defined as sequences sharing the same inferred V gene, J gene, and CDR3 amino acid sequence. Percentage overlap between repertoires was calculated by dividing the number of shared unique clonotypes by the size of the smaller repertoire. Richness of each repertoire was evaluated using RTK rarefaction, the Chao1 estimator, and Recon v2.1 estimates of unobserved clonotypes. Generation probabilities were computed with OLGA for all TCRbeta clonotypes obtained by the gDNA method from four donors. In TCRdb, the immuneACCESS table is reduced to in-frame sequences with V and J assigned. These tables do not hold every clone; where another copy was compared, an unresolved V gene accounts for under half, and the others remain unexplained. The V and J calls and clone size come from that table; D and trimming were worked out from the DNA. A total of more than 2 million clones appear in this sample, 95% of them only once. Roughly 0.13% of the sample comes from the top ten.

Healthy HIV-negative adults with no recently reported acute infections or vaccinations were included as donors. Every donor was a Caucasian adult living in Nashville, Tennessee, USA. Magnetic negative selection was used to enrich CD4+ T cells, after which naive cells were positively selected on CD45RA and the negative fraction became the memory subset. Blood was collected by leukapheresis, and PBMCs were isolated by Ficoll-Histopaque density gradient centrifugation and then cryopreserved in liquid nitrogen vapor phase. Analytical flow cytometry was used to check the purity and quantity of every magnetically sorted T cell population. Genomic DNA was isolated from every sorted fraction and measured by UV absorbance on a Nanodrop 2000c. The germline V gene specifies SGHRS as CDR1 and YFSETQ as CDR2. Taken from cysteine to phenylalanine, the CDR3 has 14 residues. Just CDR3 DNA is preserved here, 42 bases in frame from base 1. V and J are trimmed by 3 bases and 12 bases, and the gene matches miss 7 bases of the junction.

This sequence uses TRBV5-1 and TRBJ2-1, with 12 middle bases fitting TRBD2. Sequencing was done on a sample of naive CD4+ T cells sorted from blood. The cell subset or site label on this specimen signifies: CD45RA+ positively selected. The sequence derives from a man aged 18 to 35 in good health. Here is the DNA: TGCGCCAGCAGCTGGGGGACTAGCGGGTCAACGCAGTTCTTC. This codes for CASSWGTSGSTQFF.